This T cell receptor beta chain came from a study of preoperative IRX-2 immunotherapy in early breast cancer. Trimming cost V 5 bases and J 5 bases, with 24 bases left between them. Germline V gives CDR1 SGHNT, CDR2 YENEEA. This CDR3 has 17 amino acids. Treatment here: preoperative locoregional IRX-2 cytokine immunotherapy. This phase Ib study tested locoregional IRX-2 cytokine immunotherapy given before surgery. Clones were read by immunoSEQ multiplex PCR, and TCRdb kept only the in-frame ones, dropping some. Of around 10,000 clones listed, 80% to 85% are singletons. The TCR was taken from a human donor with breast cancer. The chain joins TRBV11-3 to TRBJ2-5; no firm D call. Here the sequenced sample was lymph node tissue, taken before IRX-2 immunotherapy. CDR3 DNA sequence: TGTGCCAGCAGCCTTGGCTACCAGTCTAACCCGGAGGAGACCCAGTACTTC. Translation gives CASSLGYQSNPEETQYF.